This is a list of T cell receptor beta chains from one sample in a study of control samples from healthy donors and cancer patients. The assay was immunoSEQ multiplex PCR, and TCRdb's table has in-frame clones only and misses some. The table shows 80,000 to 100,000 clones, with 92% occurring only once. The sequenced sample was blood. These receptors all stem from a human donor in good health. The donor label of this sample is uncertain. The CDR3 runs from the conserved cysteine through the conserved F or W. The order of the fields is J gene, V gene, clone size, D gene, CDR3 DNA, CDR3 protein. A D gene is named only where the DNA matches it firmly. Clone size appears in some rows only: once, few, many, or a class for an expanded clone.

j_gene: TRBJ2-1; v_gene: TRBV5-1; abundance: -; d_gene: -; CDR3nt: TGCGCCAGCAGCCGGAGGACAGCCTCTAGGGATGAGCAGTTCTTC; CDR3aa: CASSRRTASRDEQFF
j_gene: TRBJ1-5; v_gene: TRBV6-2/TRBV6-3; abundance: -; d_gene: -; CDR3nt: TGTGCCAGCAGTTACCCGGGGATGGGCAATCAGCCCCAGCATTTT; CDR3aa: CASSYPGMGNQPQHF
j_gene: TRBJ1-2; v_gene: TRBV4-3; abundance: -; d_gene: TRBD1; CDR3nt: TGCGCCAGCAGCCCCGGGACAGGGTACTATGGCTACACCTTC; CDR3aa: CASSPGTGYYGYTF
j_gene: TRBJ2-3; v_gene: TRBV7-3; abundance: few; d_gene: TRBD1; CDR3nt: TGTGCCAGCAGCTTAACGACCGGACAGGGGGCAGATACGCAGTATTTT; CDR3aa: CASSLTTGQGADTQYF
j_gene: TRBJ1-1; v_gene: TRBV19; abundance: -; d_gene: -; CDR3nt: TGTGCCAGTAGTGTTCGCGGGGGCGAGACTGAAGCTTTCTTT; CDR3aa: CASSVRGGETEAFF
j_gene: TRBJ2-3; v_gene: TRBV5-4; abundance: -; d_gene: -; CDR3nt: TGTGCCAGCAGCTTGGCCCGGCAGGGGGGACTGGCCACAGATACGCAGTATTTT; CDR3aa: CASSLARQGGLATDTQYF
j_gene: TRBJ1-3; v_gene: TRBV6-1; abundance: once; d_gene: TRBD1; CDR3nt: TGTGCCAGCAGTGAGACAGGGGCTGGAAACACCATATATTTT; CDR3aa: CASSETGAGNTIYF
j_gene: TRBJ2-5; v_gene: TRBV7-7; abundance: -; d_gene: TRBD1; CDR3nt: TGTGCTAGCAGCTTAAGACAGGGCCACCAAGAGACCCAGTACTTC; CDR3aa: CASSLRQGHQETQYF
j_gene: TRBJ1-1; v_gene: TRBV4-3; abundance: -; d_gene: TRBD1; CDR3nt: TGCGCCAGCAGCCAAGATAGCCCAGGGGGAGTTCTGAACACTGAAGCTTTCTTT; CDR3aa: CASSQDSPGGVLNTEAFF
j_gene: TRBJ2-3; v_gene: TRBV2; abundance: once; d_gene: -; CDR3nt: TGTGCCAGCAGTGACCGGCACACAGATACGCAGTATTTT; CDR3aa: CASSDRHTDTQYF